The 2 T cell receptor beta chains in this list originate from one sample, sequenced in a study of T-cell reconstitution after alpha-beta-depleted transplantation in children (dated by TCRdb to the mid-2010s). The library came from PCR. The sample was run on an Illumina HiSeq 2500. To normalize quantification of the TCRbeta repertoire, the TCR libraries were built with molecular barcoding that relied on unique molecular identifiers. In TCRdb, the public reads were trimmed at Q25 with fastp and aligned with MiXCR, with productive beta chains retained. Rows matching on CDR3 protein sequence are summarized as one entry with the most common DNA and genes. The sample profile shows 700,000 to 950,000 distinct CDR3 sequences; about 15% of them were found once. The ten largest make up approximately 5% of the sample. What this sample's treatment or condition label stands for: allogeneic hematopoietic cell transplantation with graft depleted of TCRalphabeta T cells and CD19 B cells.

This specimen consisted of PBMCs, mostly from graft donor cells, obtained 360 days after TCRalphabeta/CD19-depleted stem cell transplant. The receptors come from a male patient aged 10-17 years who had a stem cell transplant for acute lymphoblastic leukemia, so the T cells may come from the graft donor.

This clonotype was found a few times. Given a much more abundant clone one base away, this may be a read error. The gene calls are TRBV2 and TRBJ1-1, with D possibly being TRBD1 (6 bases). From germline, CDR1 is SNHLY and CDR2 FYNNEI. V was cut by 5 bases and J by 1 base, with 11 bases left in between. CDR3 length: 14 residues. CDR3 DNA: TGTGCCAGCAGTTACCTACAGGGGAACACTGAAGCTTTCTTT. It is translated as CASSYLQGNTEAFF.

This clonotype was seen a handful of times. This sequence joins TRBV5-1 and TRBJ2-7; D might be TRBD2 (6 bases). Per germline, CDR1 SGHRS and CDR2 YFSETQ. The CDR3 is 13 amino acids. Trimming left V 4 bases short and J 3 bases short, with 11 bases between. DNA of the CDR3: TGCGCCAGCAGCGCGGGACGCCGCTACGAGCAGTACTTC. Translation gives CASSAGRRYEQYF.